The rows below give T cell receptor beta chains drawn from one sample of a study of response to subunit inactivated influenza vaccine. MiXCR, run by TCRdb on the RT-PCR reads, gives a single entry per CDR3 protein. The sample holds about 240,000 distinct CDR3 sequences, 12% seen once. Material: non-naive T cells sorted from PBMCs, obtained 14 to 15 days before vaccination. Every receptor here comes from a man in his forties or fifties who received an inactivated influenza vaccine. Each CDR3 is given with its conserved first and last residue. The order of the fields is CDR3 length, V gene, clone size, D gene, J gene, CDR3 protein, CDR3 DNA. The D gene is left open where the match is weak. Size values are once, few and many counts, or a class for expanded clones, and some rows have none.

14	TRBV18	many	TRBD1	TRBJ2-7	CASSPDRGLYEQYF	TGTGCCAGCTCACCCGACAGGGGGCTCTACGAGCAGTACTTC
12	TRBV12-5	many	NA	TRBJ2-5	CASAIEGETQYF	TGTGCTAGTGCCATTGAAGGAGAGACCCAGTACTTC
13	TRBV7-3	few	NA	TRBJ2-5	CASSLTRQETQYF	TGTGCCAGCAGCTTAACCAGGCAAGAGACCCAGTACTTC
11	TRBV28	many	NA	TRBJ2-7	CASSITYEQYF	TGTGCCAGCAGTATCACCTACGAGCAGTACTTC
18	TRBV5-5	NA	NA	TRBJ2-1	CASSSGILSSVLWDEQFF	TGTGCCAGCAGTTCCGGGATACTCTCGAGTGTTCTGTGGGATGAGCAGTTCTTC
15	TRBV5-1	many	TRBD1	TRBJ1-4	CASSLGTGGNEKLFF	TGCGCCAGCAGCCTGGGGACAGGGGGAAATGAAAAACTGTTTTTT
13	TRBV2	many	NA	TRBJ1-2	CASTVGGNYGYTF	TGTGCCAGCACTGTTGGGGGTAACTATGGCTACACCTTC
14	TRBV20-1	few	TRBD1	TRBJ2-1	CSATQGQGASEQFF	TGCAGTGCTACACAAGGACAGGGGGCTAGTGAGCAGTTCTTC
15	TRBV4-2	NA	TRBD2	TRBJ2-3	CASSQDGSGSDTQYF	TGTGCCAGCAGCCAAGATGGTAGCGGGAGTGATACGCAGTATTTT
18	TRBV28	few	TRBD2	TRBJ2-1	CASSLPDLAGGLYNEQFF	TGTGCCAGCAGTTTACCTGATCTAGCGGGGGGGCTCTACAATGAGCAGTTCTTC
15	TRBV7-2	NA	NA	TRBJ2-5	CASSLGVRVRQTQYF	TGTGCCAGCAGCTTAGGGGTCAGGGTGCGGCAGACCCAGTACTTC
14	TRBV5-1	NA	TRBD1	TRBJ2-7	CASSIWTGGGEQYF	TGCGCCAGCAGCATATGGACAGGGGGCGGCGAGCAGTACTTC
11	TRBV7-9	many	NA	TRBJ1-2	CASSAVYGYTF	TGTGCCAGCAGCGCAGTTTATGGCTACACCTTC
16	TRBV5-1	many	TRBD1	TRBJ1-4	CASSFLTGEANEKLFF	TGCGCCAGCAGCTTCCTTACAGGGGAAGCTAATGAAAAACTGTTTTTT
14	TRBV6-5	many	TRBD2	TRBJ2-7	CASSYDTSGYEQYF	TGTGCCAGCAGTTACGACACTAGCGGCTACGAGCAGTACTTC
12	TRBV20-1	NA	NA	TRBJ1-1	CSAQPKNTEAFF	TGCAGTGCTCAACCAAAGAACACTGAAGCTTTCTTT
14	TRBV19	few	NA	TRBJ2-2	CASSWLQNTGELFF	TGTGCCAGTAGTTGGTTACAGAACACCGGGGAGCTGTTTTTT
16	TRBV10-2	few	TRBD2	TRBJ2-2	CASRRTSGPNTGELFF	TGCGCCAGCAGAAGGACTAGCGGACCGAACACCGGGGAGCTGTTTTTT
15	TRBV5-4	few	NA	TRBJ2-1	CASSYFEGLGNEQFF	TGTGCCAGCAGCTATTTCGAGGGGCTGGGCAATGAGCAGTTCTTC
16	TRBV28	few	TRBD1	TRBJ2-3	CASSLLGQGGTDTQYF	TGTGCCAGCAGTTTACTGGGACAGGGAGGCACAGATACGCAGTATTTT
14	TRBV19	NA	NA	TRBJ2-3	CASSMLVHTDTQYF	TGTGCCAGTAGTATGTTGGTTCACACAGATACGCAGTATTTT
14	TRBV7-8	many	NA	TRBJ2-5	CASSLGPALETQYF	TGTGCCAGCAGCTTAGGACCAGCTCTAGAGACCCAGTACTTC
14	TRBV5-1	few	NA	TRBJ2-7	CASSRPQDSYEQYF	TGCGCCAGCAGCCGGCCACAGGACTCCTACGAGCAGTACTTC
14	TRBV10-3	many	TRBD1	TRBJ2-7	CAISRGQGAQEQYF	TGTGCCATCAGTCGCGGACAGGGGGCTCAAGAGCAGTACTTC
11	TRBV7-2	NA	NA	TRBJ1-1	CASSPRTEAFF	TGTGCCAGCAGCCCCCGGACTGAAGCTTTCTTT
13	TRBV7-9	NA	NA	TRBJ1-4	CASSMDRGEKLFF	TGTGCCAGCAGCATGGATCGGGGCGAAAAACTGTTTTTT
15	TRBV6-5	NA	NA	TRBJ2-3	CASSYAGASTDTQYF	TGTGCCAGCAGTTATGCAGGGGCAAGCACAGATACGCAGTATTTT
16	TRBV5-1	NA	TRBD2	TRBJ2-3	CASRPDGGGPPDTQYF	TGCGCCAGCAGACCCGACGGGGGGGGGCCTCCAGATACGCAGTATTTT
14	TRBV29-1	many	NA	TRBJ2-3	CSSTGGQSTDTQYF	TGCAGCTCAACCGGGGGACAGAGCACAGATACGCAGTATTTT
16	TRBV12-3/TRBV12-4	NA	TRBD1	TRBJ2-7	CASSLARGQRPYEQYF	TGTGCCAGCAGTTTAGCGAGGGGACAGCGGCCCTACGAGCAGTACTTC
15	TRBV20-1	many	TRBD1	TRBJ1-5	CSASVPTGGHQPQHF	TGCAGTGCTTCCGTACCAACAGGGGGCCATCAGCCCCAGCATTTT
14	TRBV6-1	NA	NA	TRBJ2-5	CASSAHTYQETQYF	TGTGCCAGCAGTGCTCACACCTACCAAGAGACCCAGTACTTC
16	TRBV7-6	few	NA	TRBJ1-4	CASSMGVGGSNEKLFF	TGTGCCAGCAGCATGGGGGTGGGAGGATCTAATGAAAAACTGTTTTTT
15	TRBV7-8	many	NA	TRBJ1-1	CASSFYREGRTEAFF	TGTGCCAGCAGCTTCTACCGGGAGGGCAGAACTGAAGCTTTCTTT
17	TRBV6-2/TRBV6-3	many	NA	TRBJ2-5	CASSYVLGRDTEETQYF	TGTGCCAGCAGTTACGTTCTCGGACGGGACACCGAGGAGACCCAGTACTTC
15	TRBV29-1	NA	TRBD1	TRBJ2-1	CSVEGPGQVYNEQFF	TGCAGCGTTGAAGGTCCCGGACAGGTCTACAATGAGCAGTTCTTC
16	TRBV5-1	once	TRBD2	TRBJ2-7	CASSLGSSGDSYEQYF	TGCGCCAGCAGCTTGGGTTCTAGCGGCGACTCCTACGAGCAGTACTTC
15	TRBV29-1	NA	NA	TRBJ2-7	CSADSGPPKSYEQYF	TGCAGCGCCGACTCCGGACCGCCGAAATCCTACGAGCAGTACTTC
14	TRBV20-1	NA	NA	TRBJ1-5	CSAPGGGGNQPQHF	TGCAGTGCCCCAGGCGGTGGGGGGAATCAGCCCCAGCATTTT
14	TRBV7-2	many	NA	TRBJ2-3	CASSLGPLTDTQYF	TGTGCCAGCAGTTTAGGTCCTCTCACAGATACGCAGTATTTT
17	TRBV20-1	NA	NA	TRBJ1-1	CSARTTRRAGMNTEAFF	TGCAGTGCTAGAACTACTCGAAGGGCGGGGATGAACACTGAAGCTTTCTTT
15	TRBV3-1	NA	TRBD2	TRBJ2-5	CASSQSSGPQETQYF	TGTGCCAGCAGCCAATCTAGCGGGCCTCAAGAGACCCAGTACTTC
14	TRBV7-2	few	NA	TRBJ1-2	CASSFSGANYGYTF	TGTGCCAGCAGCTTTTCAGGAGCGAACTATGGCTACACCTTC
13	TRBV13	NA	NA	TRBJ2-3	CASRRQADYTQYF	TGTGCCAGCAGACGACAGGCTGATTATACGCAGTATTTT
18	TRBV9	NA	TRBD1	TRBJ2-2	CASSGSFTGTGVTGELFF	TGTGCCAGCAGCGGATCATTTACCGGGACAGGGGTTACCGGGGAGCTGTTTTTT
14	TRBV10-1	few	NA	TRBJ2-7	CASSELDNPYEQYF	TGCGCCAGCAGTGAGTTGGACAACCCCTACGAGCAGTACTTC
13	TRBV3-1	few	NA	TRBJ2-7	CASSPLLGFEQYF	TGTGCCAGCAGCCCGTTACTGGGTTTCGAGCAGTACTTC
14	TRBV28	many	NA	TRBJ2-2	CASSLSRPTGELFF	TGTGCCAGCAGTTTAAGCCGACCCACCGGGGAGCTGTTTTTT
14	TRBV12-3/TRBV12-4	NA	NA	TRBJ2-1	CASTSRRAGIEQFF	TGTGCCAGCACCTCCAGGAGGGCCGGGATTGAGCAGTTCTTC
15	TRBV6-1	few	TRBD1	TRBJ1-2	CASSGGTGGNYGYTF	TGTGCCAGCAGTGGAGGGACAGGGGGTAACTATGGCTACACCTTC
15	TRBV7-2	once	TRBD2	TRBJ2-5	CASSLRGGARETQYF	TGTGCCAGCAGCTTACGCGGGGGGGCACGAGAGACCCAGTACTTC
14	TRBV12-3/TRBV12-4	NA	NA	TRBJ2-1	CASSLGGAVNEQFF	TGTGCCAGCAGTTTAGGGGGGGCGGTCAATGAGCAGTTCTTC
14	TRBV6-2/TRBV6-3	NA	NA	TRBJ2-7	CASRVRGEIYEQYF	TGTGCCAGCAGGGTCAGAGGTGAGATCTACGAGCAGTACTTC
14	TRBV5-5	NA	TRBD1	TRBJ2-7	CASSPATGGNEQYF	TGTGCCAGCAGCCCCGCAACAGGGGGCAACGAGCAGTACTTC